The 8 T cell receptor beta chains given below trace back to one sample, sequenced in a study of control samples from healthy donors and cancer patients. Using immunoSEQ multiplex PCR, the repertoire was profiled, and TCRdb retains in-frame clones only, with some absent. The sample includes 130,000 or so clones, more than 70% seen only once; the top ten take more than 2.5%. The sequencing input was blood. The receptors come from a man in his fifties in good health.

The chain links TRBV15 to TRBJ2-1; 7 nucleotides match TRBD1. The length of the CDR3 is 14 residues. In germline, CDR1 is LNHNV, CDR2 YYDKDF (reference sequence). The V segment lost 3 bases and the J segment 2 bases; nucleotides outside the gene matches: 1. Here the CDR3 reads CATSRGTAYNEQFF. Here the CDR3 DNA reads TGTGCCACCAGCAGGGGGACAGCCTACAATGAGCAGTTCTTC.

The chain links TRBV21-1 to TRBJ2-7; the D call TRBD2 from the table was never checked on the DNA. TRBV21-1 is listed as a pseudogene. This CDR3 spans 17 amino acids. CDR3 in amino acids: CATEKGIGGTVSYEQYF. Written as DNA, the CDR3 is TGTGCAACCGAAAAGGGCATCGGGGGGACGGTCTCCTACGAGCAGTACTTC.

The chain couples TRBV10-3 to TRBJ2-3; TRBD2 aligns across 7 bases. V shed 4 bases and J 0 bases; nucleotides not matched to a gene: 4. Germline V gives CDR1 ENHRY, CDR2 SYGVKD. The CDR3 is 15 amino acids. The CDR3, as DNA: TGTGCCATCAGTGGGATGCGGGAGAGCACAGATACGCAGTATTTT. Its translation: CAISGMRESTDTQYF.

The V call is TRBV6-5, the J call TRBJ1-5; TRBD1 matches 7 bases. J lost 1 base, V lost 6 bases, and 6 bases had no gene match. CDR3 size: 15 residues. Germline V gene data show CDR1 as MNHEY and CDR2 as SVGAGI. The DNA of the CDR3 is TGTGCCAGCAGGGTTAGACAGGGCAGCAATCAGCCCCAGCATTTT. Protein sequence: CASRVRQGSNQPQHF.

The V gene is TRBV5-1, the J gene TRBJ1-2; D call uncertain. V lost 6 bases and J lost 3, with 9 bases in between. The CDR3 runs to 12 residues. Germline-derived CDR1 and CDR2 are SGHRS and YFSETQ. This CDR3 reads CASMGSDYGYTF. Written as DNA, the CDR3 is TGCGCCAGCATGGGAAGTGACTATGGCTACACCTTC.

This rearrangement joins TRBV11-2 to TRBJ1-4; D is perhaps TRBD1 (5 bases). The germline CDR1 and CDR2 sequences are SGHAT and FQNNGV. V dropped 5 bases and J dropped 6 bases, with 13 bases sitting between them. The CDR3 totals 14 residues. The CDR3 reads CASSMGDEYEKLFF. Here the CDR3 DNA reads TGTGCCAGCAGCATGGGGGACGAATATGAAAAACTGTTTTTT.

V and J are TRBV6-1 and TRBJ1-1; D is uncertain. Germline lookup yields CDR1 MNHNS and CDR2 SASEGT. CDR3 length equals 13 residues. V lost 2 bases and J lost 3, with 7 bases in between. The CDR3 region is CASSEPVDTEAFF. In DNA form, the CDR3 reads TGTGCCAGCAGTGAACCCGTCGACACTGAAGCTTTCTTT.

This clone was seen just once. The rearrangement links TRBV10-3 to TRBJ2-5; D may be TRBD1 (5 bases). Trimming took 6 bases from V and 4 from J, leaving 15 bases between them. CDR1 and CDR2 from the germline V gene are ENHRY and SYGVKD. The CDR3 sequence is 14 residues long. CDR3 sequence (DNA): TGTGCCATCAGACCGGACACTAAGGGAGAGACCCAGTACTTC. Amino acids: CAIRPDTKGETQYF.